This TCR beta chain was sequenced during a study of blood T cells in healthy people across ages. The table lists this clonotype with a few counts. Aged about 6 to 95, donors were systemically healthy Caucasians from Russia. Through a sample-barcoded 5' primer and a J-beta primer mix, a second PCR was run for about 6 to 11 cycles. Any given sample supplied a minimum of 2.5 million CDR3-containing paired-end reads. Via MiXCR, TCRdb re-called the 5' RACE reads, giving one row per CDR3 protein. The repertoire includes 590,000 or so distinct CDR3 sequences, about 30% of them detected once, and roughly 14% sits in the top ten. Per the germline V gene, CDR1 is SEHNR and CDR2 is FQNEAQ (reference sequence). V was shortened by 2 bases and J by 6 bases, with 19 bases between the two germline ends. This CDR3 is 16 amino acids long.

This TCR came from a woman aged 80 or older in good health. Sample: blood. The rearrangement joins TRBV7-9 to TRBJ1-2; D unclear. CDR3 nucleotides: TGTGCCAGCAGCTTACCCAAGGGCCACGCGAGCGATGGCTACACCTTC. It encodes CASSLPKGHASDGYTF.